The source of this TCR beta chain is a study of shared T cell receptors in the human thymus. Method: immunoSEQ multiplex PCR; TCRdb's copy keeps in-frame clones and lacks some. The data show approximately 490,000 clones, around three quarters seen once. With V trimmed by 6 bases and J by 5 bases, 1 base remained unmatched. CDR1 and CDR2 from the germline V gene are LNHDA and SQIVND (reference sequence). The CDR3 spans 12 residues. Another study also made use of these data, one on human thymus T cells.

The sequenced sample consisted of thymocytes. The TCR comes from a boy younger than two with a congenital heart defect. The chain links TRBV19 to TRBJ1-5, with TRBD1 matching 7 bases. The CDR3 is CASRDRYQPQHF. The CDR3, as DNA: TGTGCCAGTAGGGACAGGTATCAGCCCCAGCATTTT. Together with reference TRBV19 and TRBJ1-5, the CDR3 gives the full variable domain: DGGITQSPKYLFRKEGQNVTLSCEQNLNHDAMYWYRQDPGQGLRLIYYSQIVNDFQKGDIAEGYSVSREKKESFPLTVTSAQKNPTAFYLCASRDRYQPQHFGDGTRLSIL.